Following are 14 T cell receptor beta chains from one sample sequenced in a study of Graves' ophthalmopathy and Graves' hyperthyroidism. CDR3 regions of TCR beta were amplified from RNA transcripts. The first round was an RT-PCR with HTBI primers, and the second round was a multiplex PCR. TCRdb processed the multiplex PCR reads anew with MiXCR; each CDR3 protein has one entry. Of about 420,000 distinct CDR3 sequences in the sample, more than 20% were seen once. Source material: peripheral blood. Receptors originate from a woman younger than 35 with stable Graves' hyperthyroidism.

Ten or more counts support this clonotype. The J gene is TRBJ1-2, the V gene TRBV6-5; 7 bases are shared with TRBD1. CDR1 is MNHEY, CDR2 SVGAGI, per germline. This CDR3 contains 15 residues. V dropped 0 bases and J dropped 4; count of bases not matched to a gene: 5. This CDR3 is CASSYSYGDSYGYTF. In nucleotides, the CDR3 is TGTGCCAGCAGTTACTCGTATGGGGACAGCTATGGCTACACCTTC.

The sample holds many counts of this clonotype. The CDR3 region is CASSPRQGNQPQHF. The CDR3 DNA reads TGTGCCAGCAGTCCCCGCCAGGGTAATCAGCCCCAGCATTTT. The chain has TRBV12-3 or TRBV12-4 and TRBJ1-5; the D gene is possibly TRBD1 (5 bases). The V and J ends lost 5 bases and 4 bases respectively, with 12 bases between them. This CDR3 has 14 residues.

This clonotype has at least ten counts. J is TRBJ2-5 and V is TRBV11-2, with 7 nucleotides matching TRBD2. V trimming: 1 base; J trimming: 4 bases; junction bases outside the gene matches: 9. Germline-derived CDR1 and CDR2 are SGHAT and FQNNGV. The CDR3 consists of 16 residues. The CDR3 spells CASSLARRELGETQYF. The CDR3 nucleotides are TGTGCCAGCAGCTTAGCTCGGCGGGAGTTGGGAGAGACCCAGTACTTC.

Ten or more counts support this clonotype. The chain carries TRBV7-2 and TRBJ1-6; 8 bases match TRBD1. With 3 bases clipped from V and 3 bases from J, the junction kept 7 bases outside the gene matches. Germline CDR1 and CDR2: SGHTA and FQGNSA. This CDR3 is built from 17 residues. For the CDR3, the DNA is TGTGCCAGCAGCTTTACCGACAGGGGTAACTATAATTCACCCCTCCACTTT. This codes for CASSFTDRGNYNSPLHF.

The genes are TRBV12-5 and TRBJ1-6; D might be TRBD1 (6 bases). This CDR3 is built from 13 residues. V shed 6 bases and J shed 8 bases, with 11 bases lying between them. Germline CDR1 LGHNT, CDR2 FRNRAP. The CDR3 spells CASGNRVDSPLHF. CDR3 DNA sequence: TGTGCTAGTGGAAACAGGGTGGATTCACCCCTCCACTTT.

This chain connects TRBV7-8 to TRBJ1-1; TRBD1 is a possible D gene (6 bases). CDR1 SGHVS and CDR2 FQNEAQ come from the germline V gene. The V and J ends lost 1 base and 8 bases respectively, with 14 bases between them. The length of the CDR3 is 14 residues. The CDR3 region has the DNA TGTGCCAGCAGCTTAGGATACAGGGACGGCGAAGCTTTCTTT. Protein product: CASSLGYRDGEAFF.

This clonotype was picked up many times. The CDR3 loop reads CSAERVGGLAETQYF. The DNA for the CDR3 is TGCAGTGCCGAAAGAGTTGGGGGCTTGGCAGAGACCCAGTACTTC. The gene calls are TRBV20-1 and TRBJ2-5; D possibly corresponds to TRBD1 (6 bases). Germline values: CDR1 DFQATT, CDR2 SNEGSKA (reference sequence). This CDR3 comprises 15 residues. The germline V and J ends were trimmed by 6 bases and 4 bases, with 21 bases remaining between them.

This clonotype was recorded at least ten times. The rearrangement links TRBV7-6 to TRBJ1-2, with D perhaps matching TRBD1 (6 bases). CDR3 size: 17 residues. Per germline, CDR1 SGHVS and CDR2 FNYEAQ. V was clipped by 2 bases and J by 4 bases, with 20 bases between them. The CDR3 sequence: CASSLSARGHPPYGYTF. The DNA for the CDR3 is TGTGCCAGCAGCTTATCGGCTCGGGGACACCCCCCCTATGGCTACACCTTC.

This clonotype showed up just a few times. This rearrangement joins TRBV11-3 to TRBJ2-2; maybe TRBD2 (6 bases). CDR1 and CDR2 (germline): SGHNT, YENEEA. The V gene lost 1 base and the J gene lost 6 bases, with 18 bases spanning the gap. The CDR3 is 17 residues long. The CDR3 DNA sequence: TGTGCCAGCAGCTTAGGTTTCTTCCCGGAGGGACCCGGGGAGCTGTTTTTT. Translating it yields CASSLGFFPEGPGELFF.

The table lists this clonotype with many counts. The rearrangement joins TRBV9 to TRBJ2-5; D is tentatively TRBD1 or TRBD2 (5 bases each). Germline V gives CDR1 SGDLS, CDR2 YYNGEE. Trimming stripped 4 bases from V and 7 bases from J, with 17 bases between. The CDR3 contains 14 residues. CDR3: CASSFRGAVGTQYF. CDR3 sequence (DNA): TGTGCCAGCAGCTTCCGAGGGGCAGTTGGGACCCAGTACTTC.

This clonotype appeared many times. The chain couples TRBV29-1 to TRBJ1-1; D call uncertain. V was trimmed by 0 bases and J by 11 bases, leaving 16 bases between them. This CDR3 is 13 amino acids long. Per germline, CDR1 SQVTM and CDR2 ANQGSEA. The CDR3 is CSVEDPSGFTAFF. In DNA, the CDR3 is TGCAGCGTTGAAGATCCCTCGGGGTTTACGGCTTTCTTT.

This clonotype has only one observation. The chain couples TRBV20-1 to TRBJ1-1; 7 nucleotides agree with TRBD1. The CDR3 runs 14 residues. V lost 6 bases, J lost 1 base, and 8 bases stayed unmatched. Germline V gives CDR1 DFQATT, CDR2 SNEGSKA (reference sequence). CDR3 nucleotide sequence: TGCAGTGCCAAGCGGACAGGACCGAACACTGAAGCTTTCTTT. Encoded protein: CSAKRTGPNTEAFF.

CDR3 DNA sequence: TGCGCCAGCAGCCCAAAAGCAGGCAGGGGAGATGGCTACACCTTC. Protein sequence: CASSPKAGRGDGYTF. This chain uses TRBV5-1 with TRBJ1-2; weak D call: TRBD1 (6 bases). Trimming removed 4 bases from V and 6 bases from J, with 19 bases in between. This CDR3 contains 15 residues. Germline CDR1 SGHRS, CDR2 YFSETQ.

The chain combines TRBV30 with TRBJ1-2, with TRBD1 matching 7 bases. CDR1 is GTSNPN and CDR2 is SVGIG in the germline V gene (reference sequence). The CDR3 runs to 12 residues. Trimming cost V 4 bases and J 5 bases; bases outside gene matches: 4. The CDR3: CAWNRGRYGYTF. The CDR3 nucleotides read TGTGCCTGGAACAGGGGCCGGTATGGCTACACCTTC.